These T cell receptor beta chains were read from a single sample in a study of blood T cell repertoires in COVID-19. Assay used: immunoSEQ multiplex PCR; TCRdb lists only in-frame clones, some missing. Altogether around 500,000 clones are present, around 85% being singletons, with the ten largest covering approximately 8%. The material sequenced was PBMCs or T cells enriched from blood (not recorded which). The receptors come from an older woman who had recovered from COVID-19. Both conserved end residues are part of each CDR3. Fields, in order: clone size, V gene, D gene, J gene, CDR3 protein, CDR3 DNA. The D gene is left open where the match is weak. Clone size is given for some rows only: seen once, a few or many times, or a class if the clone is expanded.

abundance: -; v_gene: TRBV25-1; d_gene: TRBD1; j_gene: TRBJ2-1; CDR3aa: CASSEPGGFFYNEQFF; CDR3nt: TGTGCCAGCAGTGAGCCAGGGGGCTTCTTCTACAATGAGCAGTTCTTC
abundance: few; v_gene: TRBV5-1; d_gene: -; j_gene: TRBJ1-4; CDR3aa: CASSLTGLSNEKLFF; CDR3nt: TGCGCCAGCAGCTTGACAGGGTTGTCTAATGAAAAACTGTTTTTT
abundance: -; v_gene: TRBV5-4; d_gene: -; j_gene: TRBJ1-2; CDR3aa: CASSLSGGRGYTF; CDR3nt: TGTGCCAGCAGCTTGTCCGGGGGTCGTGGCTACACCTTC
abundance: -; v_gene: TRBV5-4; d_gene: -; j_gene: TRBJ2-5; CDR3aa: CASSSTTDQETQYF; CDR3nt: TGTGCCAGCAGCTCGACTACTGACCAAGAGACCCAGTACTTC
abundance: many; v_gene: TRBV2; d_gene: TRBD1; j_gene: TRBJ1-2; CDR3aa: CASIRTGSSYGYTF; CDR3nt: TGTGCCAGCATCAGGACAGGGAGTAGTTATGGCTACACCTTC
abundance: -; v_gene: TRBV10-3; d_gene: -; j_gene: TRBJ1-2; CDR3aa: CAISESTGNNYGYTF; CDR3nt: TGTGCCATCAGTGAGTCGACGGGAAATAACTATGGCTACACCTTC
abundance: -; v_gene: TRBV10-3; d_gene: -; j_gene: TRBJ1-4; CDR3aa: CAISESSRSGEKLFF; CDR3nt: TGTGCCATCAGTGAGTCATCGAGGAGCGGTGAAAAACTGTTTTTT
abundance: few; v_gene: TRBV6-5; d_gene: TRBD1; j_gene: TRBJ1-5; CDR3aa: CASRGQGANQPQHF; CDR3nt: TGTGCCAGCAGGGGACAGGGGGCGAATCAGCCCCAGCATTTT
abundance: once; v_gene: TRBV29-1; d_gene: -; j_gene: TRBJ1-1; CDR3aa: CSVEAFVGAEAFF; CDR3nt: TGCAGCGTTGAGGCATTTGTGGGCGCTGAAGCTTTCTTT
abundance: once; v_gene: TRBV2; d_gene: -; j_gene: TRBJ1-3; CDR3aa: CASSDKGFSGNTIYF; CDR3nt: TGTGCCAGCAGTGACAAGGGGTTCTCTGGAAACACCATATATTTT
abundance: -; v_gene: TRBV5-1; d_gene: TRBD1; j_gene: TRBJ1-2; CDR3aa: CASSLAGGDVPGDGYTF; CDR3nt: TGCGCCAGCAGCTTGGCAGGGGGCGATGTTCCGGGGGATGGCTACACCTTC
abundance: -; v_gene: TRBV11-2; d_gene: TRBD1; j_gene: TRBJ1-5; CDR3aa: CASSFSGGHQPQHF; CDR3nt: TGTGCCAGCAGCTTTTCAGGGGGGCATCAGCCCCAGCATTTT
abundance: few; v_gene: TRBV18; d_gene: TRBD1; j_gene: TRBJ1-5; CDR3aa: CASSPRGGGNQPQHF; CDR3nt: TGTGCCAGCTCACCTAGAGGGGGCGGCAATCAGCCCCAGCATTTT
abundance: -; v_gene: TRBV6-5; d_gene: TRBD1; j_gene: TRBJ2-7; CDR3aa: CASSRTTGTGPQYF; CDR3nt: TGTGCCAGCAGCCGTACTACCGGGACAGGGCCACAGTACTTC
abundance: few; v_gene: TRBV9; d_gene: -; j_gene: TRBJ2-5; CDR3aa: CASSVGGASAMTQYF; CDR3nt: TGTGCCAGCAGCGTAGGCGGGGCCTCGGCGATGACCCAGTACTTC